These T cell receptor beta chains were read from a single sample in a study of blood T cell repertoires in COVID-19. The table came from immunoSEQ multiplex PCR; TCRdb's copy has only in-frame clones and leaves some out. The table lists some 300,000 clones, roughly 86% of them singletons, with 1.5% to 2% in the top ten. The sequencing sample was made of peripheral blood. All receptors come from a woman in her thirties with COVID-19, enrolled during active disease. The CDR3 runs from the conserved cysteine through the conserved F or W. The D gene is left open where the match is weak. Only part of the rows carry a size: once, few, many, or a class if the clone is expanded.

size	V	D	length	J	CDR3	DNA
-	TRBV30	TRBD2	16	TRBJ2-1	CAWALAGQSSYNEQFF	TGTGCCTGGGCCCTAGCGGGACAAAGCTCCTACAATGAGCAGTTCTTC
-	TRBV6-5	TRBD1	15	TRBJ1-1	CASSYGQGVNTEAFF	TGTGCCAGCAGTTACGGACAGGGGGTGAACACTGAAGCTTTCTTT
-	TRBV5-1	-	15	TRBJ1-2	CASMVEPLANYGYTF	TGCGCCAGCATGGTGGAGCCCCTGGCGAACTATGGCTACACCTTC
-	TRBV15	-	14	TRBJ1-6	CATSRGGLGSPLHF	TGTGCCACCAGCAGGGGGGGTCTGGGGTCACCCCTCCACTTT
-	TRBV7-3	TRBD2	15	TRBJ2-2	CASSFSGGAPGELFF	TGTGCCAGCAGCTTTAGCGGGGGGGCCCCCGGGGAGCTGTTTTTT
-	TRBV5-1	-	14	TRBJ1-1	CASSPGTINTEAFF	TGCGCCAGCAGCCCCGGGACAATCAACACTGAAGCTTTCTTT
-	TRBV18	TRBD1	19	TRBJ2-6	CASSNLPGQGAYGANVLTF	TGTGCCAGCTCAAACCTTCCGGGACAGGGGGCGTACGGGGCCAACGTCCTGACTTTC
-	TRBV9	TRBD2	15	TRBJ2-7	CASSVGLAGDYEQYF	TGTGCCAGCAGCGTAGGACTAGCCGGGGACTACGAGCAGTACTTC
few	TRBV9	-	14	TRBJ2-5	CASSAQGAPETQYF	TGTGCCAGCAGCGCTCAGGGTGCTCCCGAGACCCAGTACTTC
-	TRBV27	TRBD1	15	TRBJ1-5	CASSLSGQAGQPQHF	TGTGCCAGCAGTTTATCTGGACAGGCCGGGCAGCCCCAGCATTTT
-	TRBV6-4	-	12	TRBJ2-2	CASPVSAGELFF	TGTGCCAGCCCTGTATCCGCGGGGGAGCTGTTTTTT
-	TRBV4-3	TRBD2	15	TRBJ2-3	CASSQVGGASDTQYF	TGCGCCAGCAGCCAAGTCGGGGGGGCCTCAGATACGCAGTATTTT
once	TRBV9	-	13	TRBJ1-2	CASSVAGNYGYTF	TGTGCCAGCAGCGTAGCGGGAAACTATGGCTACACCTTC